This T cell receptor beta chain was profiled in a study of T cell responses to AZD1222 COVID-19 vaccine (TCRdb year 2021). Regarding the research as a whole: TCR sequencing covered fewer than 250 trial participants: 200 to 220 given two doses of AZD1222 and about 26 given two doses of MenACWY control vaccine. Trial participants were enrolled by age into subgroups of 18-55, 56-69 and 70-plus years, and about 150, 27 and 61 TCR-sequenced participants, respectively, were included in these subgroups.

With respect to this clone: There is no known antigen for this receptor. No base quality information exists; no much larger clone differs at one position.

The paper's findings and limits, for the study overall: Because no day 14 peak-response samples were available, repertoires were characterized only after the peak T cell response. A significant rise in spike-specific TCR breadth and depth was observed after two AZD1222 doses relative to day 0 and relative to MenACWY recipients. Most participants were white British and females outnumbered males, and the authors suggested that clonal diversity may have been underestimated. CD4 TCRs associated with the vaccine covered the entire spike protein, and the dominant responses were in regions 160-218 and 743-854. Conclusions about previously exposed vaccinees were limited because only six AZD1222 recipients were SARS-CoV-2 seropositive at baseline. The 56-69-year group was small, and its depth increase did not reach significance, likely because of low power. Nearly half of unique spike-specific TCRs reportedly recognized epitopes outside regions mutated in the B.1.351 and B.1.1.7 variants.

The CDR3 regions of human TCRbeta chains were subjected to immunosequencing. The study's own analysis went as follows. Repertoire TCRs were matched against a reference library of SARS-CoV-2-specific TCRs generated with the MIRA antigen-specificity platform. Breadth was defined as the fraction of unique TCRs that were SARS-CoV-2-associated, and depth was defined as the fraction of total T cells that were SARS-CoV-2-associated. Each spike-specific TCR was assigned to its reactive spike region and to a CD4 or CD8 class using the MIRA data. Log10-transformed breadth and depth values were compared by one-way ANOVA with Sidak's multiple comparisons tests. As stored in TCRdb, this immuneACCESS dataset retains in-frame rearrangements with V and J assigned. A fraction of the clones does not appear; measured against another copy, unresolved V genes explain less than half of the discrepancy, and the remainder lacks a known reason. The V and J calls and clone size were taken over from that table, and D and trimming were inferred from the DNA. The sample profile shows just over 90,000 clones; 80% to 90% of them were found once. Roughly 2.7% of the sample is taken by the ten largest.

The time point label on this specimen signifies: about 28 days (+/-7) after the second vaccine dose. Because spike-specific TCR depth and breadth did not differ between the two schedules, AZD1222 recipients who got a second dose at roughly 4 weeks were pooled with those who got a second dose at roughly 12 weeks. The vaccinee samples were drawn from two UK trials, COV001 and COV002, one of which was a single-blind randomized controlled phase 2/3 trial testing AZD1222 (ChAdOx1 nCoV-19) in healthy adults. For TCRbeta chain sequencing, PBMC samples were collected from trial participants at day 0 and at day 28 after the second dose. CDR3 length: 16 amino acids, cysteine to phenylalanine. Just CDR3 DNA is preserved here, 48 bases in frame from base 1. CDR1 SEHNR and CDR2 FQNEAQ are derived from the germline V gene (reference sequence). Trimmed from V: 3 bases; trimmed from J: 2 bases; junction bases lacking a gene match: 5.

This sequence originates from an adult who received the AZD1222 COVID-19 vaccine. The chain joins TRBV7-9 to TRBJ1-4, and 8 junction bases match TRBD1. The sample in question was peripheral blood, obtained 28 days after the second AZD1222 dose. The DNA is TGTGCCAGCAGCTTGGGTCGACAGGGGACTAATGAAAAACTGTTTTTT. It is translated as CASSLGRQGTNEKLFF.